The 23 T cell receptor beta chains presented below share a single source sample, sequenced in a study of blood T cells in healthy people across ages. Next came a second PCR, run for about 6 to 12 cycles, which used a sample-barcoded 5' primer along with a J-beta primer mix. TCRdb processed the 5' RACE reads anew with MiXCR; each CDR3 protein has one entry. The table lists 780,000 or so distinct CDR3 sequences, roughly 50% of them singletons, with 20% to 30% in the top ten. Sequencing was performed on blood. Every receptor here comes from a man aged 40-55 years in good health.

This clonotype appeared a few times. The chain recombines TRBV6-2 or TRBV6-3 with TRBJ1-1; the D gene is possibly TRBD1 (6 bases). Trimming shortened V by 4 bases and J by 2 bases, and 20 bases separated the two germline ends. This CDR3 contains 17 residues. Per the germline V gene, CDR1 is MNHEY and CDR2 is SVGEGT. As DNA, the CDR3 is TGTGCCAGCAGTTCCCCGAGGGGGGCGCGGGGTAACACTGAAGCTTTCTTT. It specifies CASSSPRGARGNTEAFF.

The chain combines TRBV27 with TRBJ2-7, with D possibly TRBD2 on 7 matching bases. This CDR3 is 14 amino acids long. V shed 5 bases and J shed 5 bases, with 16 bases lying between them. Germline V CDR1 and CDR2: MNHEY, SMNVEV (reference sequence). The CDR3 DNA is TGTGCCAGCAGTGTACGGGGGGCGCGGGACGAGCAGTACTTC. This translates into CASSVRGARDEQYF.

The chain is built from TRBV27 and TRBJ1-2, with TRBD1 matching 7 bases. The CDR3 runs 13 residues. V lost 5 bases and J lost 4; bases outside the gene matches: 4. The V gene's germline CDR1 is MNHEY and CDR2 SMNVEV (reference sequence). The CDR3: CASSLYRGYGYTF. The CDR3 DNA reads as TGTGCCAGCAGTCTTTACAGGGGCTATGGCTACACCTTC.

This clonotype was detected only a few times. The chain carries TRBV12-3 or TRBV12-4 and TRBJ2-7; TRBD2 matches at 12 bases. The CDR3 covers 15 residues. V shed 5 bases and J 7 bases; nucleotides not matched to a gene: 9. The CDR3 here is CASSPPGLAGREQYF. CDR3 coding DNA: TGTGCCAGCAGTCCTCCTGGACTAGCGGGACGAGAGCAGTACTTC.

CDR3 DNA: TGTGCCAGCAGCCCAATGACCGAGCAGTACTTC. It translates to CASSPMTEQYF. This sequence joins TRBV11-2 and TRBJ2-7; D unclear. V lost 5 bases and J 6 bases, leaving 8 bases between the germline ends. The germline V gene has CDR1 SGHAT and CDR2 FQNNGV. The CDR3 is made up of 11 amino acids.

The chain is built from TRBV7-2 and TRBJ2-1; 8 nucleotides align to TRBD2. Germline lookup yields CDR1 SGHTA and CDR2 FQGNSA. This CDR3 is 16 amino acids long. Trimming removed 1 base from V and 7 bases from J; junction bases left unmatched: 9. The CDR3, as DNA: TGTGCCAGCAGCTTAGAAGGCGGGAGGCAGGTAAATGAGCAGTTCTTC. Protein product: CASSLEGGRQVNEQFF.

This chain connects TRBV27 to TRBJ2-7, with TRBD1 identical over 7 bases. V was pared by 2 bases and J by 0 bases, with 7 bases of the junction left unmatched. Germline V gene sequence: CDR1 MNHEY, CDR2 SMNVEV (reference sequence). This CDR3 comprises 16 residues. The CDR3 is CASSLTGVLNSYEQYF. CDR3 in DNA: TGTGCCAGCAGTTTAACAGGGGTCTTAAACTCCTACGAGCAGTACTTC.

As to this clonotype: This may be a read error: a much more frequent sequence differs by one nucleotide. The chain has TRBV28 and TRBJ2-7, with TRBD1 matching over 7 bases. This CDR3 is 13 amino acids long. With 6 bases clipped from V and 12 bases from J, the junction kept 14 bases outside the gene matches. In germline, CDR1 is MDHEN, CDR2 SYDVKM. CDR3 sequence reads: CASSTTGVETLYF. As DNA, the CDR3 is TGTGCCAGCAGCACCACAGGGGTTGAGACCCTGTACTTC.

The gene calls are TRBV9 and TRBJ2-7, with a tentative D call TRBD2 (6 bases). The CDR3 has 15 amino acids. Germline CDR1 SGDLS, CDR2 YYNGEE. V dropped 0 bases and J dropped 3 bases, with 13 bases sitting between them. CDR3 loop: CASSVDIGGFYEQYF. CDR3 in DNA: TGTGCCAGCAGCGTAGATATCGGGGGTTTCTACGAGCAGTACTTC. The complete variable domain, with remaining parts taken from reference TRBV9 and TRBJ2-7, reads DSGVTQTPKHLITATGQRVTLRCSPRSGDLSVYWYQQSLDQGLQFLIQYYNGEERAKGNILERFSAQQFPDLHSELNLSSLELGDSALYFCASSVDIGGFYEQYFGPGTRLTVT.

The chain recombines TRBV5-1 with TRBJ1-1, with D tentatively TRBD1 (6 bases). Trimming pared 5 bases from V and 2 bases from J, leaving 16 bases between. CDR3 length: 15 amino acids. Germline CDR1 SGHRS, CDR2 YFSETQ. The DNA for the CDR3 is TGCGCCAGCAGGGGGGCAGGGGCCTTAAACACTGAAGCTTTCTTT. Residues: CASRGAGALNTEAFF. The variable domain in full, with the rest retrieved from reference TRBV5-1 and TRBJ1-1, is KAGVTQTPRYLIKTRGQQVTLSCSPISGHRSVSWYQQTPGQGLQFLFEYFSETQRNKGNFPGRFSGRQFSNSRSEMNVSTLELGDSALYLCASRGAGALNTEAFFGQGTRLTVV.

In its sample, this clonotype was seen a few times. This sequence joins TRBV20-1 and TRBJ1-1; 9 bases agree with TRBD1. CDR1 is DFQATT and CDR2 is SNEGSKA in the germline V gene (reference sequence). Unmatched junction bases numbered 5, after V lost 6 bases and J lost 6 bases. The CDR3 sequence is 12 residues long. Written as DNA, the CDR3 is TGCAGTGCCAACGACAGGGGGGCTGAAGCTTTCTTT. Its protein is CSANDRGAEAFF.

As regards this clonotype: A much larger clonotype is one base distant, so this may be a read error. CDR3 sequence (DNA): TGTGCCAGCAGATCCGGTAGGGCTAGCAATCAGCCCCGGCATTTT. This encodes CASRSGRASNQPRHF. The rearrangement uses TRBV6-2 or TRBV6-3 and TRBJ1-5; D remains unclear. The CDR3 is 15 amino acids. Germline CDR1 MNHEY, CDR2 SVGEGT.

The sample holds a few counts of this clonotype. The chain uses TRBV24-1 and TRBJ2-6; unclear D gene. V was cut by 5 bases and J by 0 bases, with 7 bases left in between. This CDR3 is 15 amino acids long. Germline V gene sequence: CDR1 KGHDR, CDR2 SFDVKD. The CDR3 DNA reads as TGTGCCACCAGTGGAGTACGCTCTGGGGCCAACGTCCTGACTTTC. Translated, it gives CATSGVRSGANVLTF.

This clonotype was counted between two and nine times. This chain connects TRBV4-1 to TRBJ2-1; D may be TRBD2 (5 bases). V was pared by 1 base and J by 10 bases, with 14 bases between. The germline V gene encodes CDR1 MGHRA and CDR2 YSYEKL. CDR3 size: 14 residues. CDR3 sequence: CASSQVERGGEQFF. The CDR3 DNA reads TGCGCCAGCAGCCAAGTAGAACGGGGTGGGGAGCAGTTCTTC.

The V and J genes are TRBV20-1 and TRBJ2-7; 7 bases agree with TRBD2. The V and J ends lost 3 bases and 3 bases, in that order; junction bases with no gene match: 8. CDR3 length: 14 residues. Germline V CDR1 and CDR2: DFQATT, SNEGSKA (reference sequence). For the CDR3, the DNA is TGCAGTGCTAGCATTGCGGGAGTCGGCTACGAGCAGTACTTC. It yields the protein CSASIAGVGYEQYF.

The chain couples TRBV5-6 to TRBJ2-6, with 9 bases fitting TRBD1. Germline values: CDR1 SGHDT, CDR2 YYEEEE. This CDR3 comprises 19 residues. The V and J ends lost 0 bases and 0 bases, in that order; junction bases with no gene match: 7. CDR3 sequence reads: CASSLGLGTGLSGANVLTF. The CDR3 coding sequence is TGTGCCAGCAGCTTGGGTCTCGGGACAGGGCTCTCTGGGGCCAACGTCCTGACTTTC.

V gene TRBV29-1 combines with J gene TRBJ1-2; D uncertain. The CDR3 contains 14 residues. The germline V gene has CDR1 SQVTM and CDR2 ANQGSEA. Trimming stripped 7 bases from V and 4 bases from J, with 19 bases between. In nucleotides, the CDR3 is TGCAGCGCCCAAATGGGGAGCGGGGTCTATGGCTACACCTTC. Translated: CSAQMGSGVYGYTF. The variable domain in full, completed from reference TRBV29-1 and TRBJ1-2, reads SAVISQKPSRDICQRGTSLTIQCQVDSQVTMMFWYRQQPGQSLTLIATANQGSEATYESGFVIDKFPISRPNLTFSTLTVSNMSPEDSSIYLCSAQMGSGVYGYTFGSGTRLTVV.

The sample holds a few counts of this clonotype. CDR3 sequence (DNA): TGCAGTGCTAGAGATTATACAGGGGCGAAGGAGACCCAGTACTTC. This translates into CSARDYTGAKETQYF. The rearrangement links TRBV20-1 to TRBJ2-5; 7 bases line up with TRBD1. Germline V gives CDR1 DFQATT, CDR2 SNEGSKA (reference sequence). CDR3 length: 15 amino acids. The V gene end was trimmed by 0 bases and the J gene end by 5 bases; junction bases not matched to a gene: 9.

The CDR3 nucleotides read TGCAGTGCTTCATCCAGGGGGCGTGGGGCCAACGTCCTGACTTTC. Protein sequence: CSASSRGRGANVLTF. The rearrangement links TRBV20-1 to TRBJ2-6; 8 bases align to TRBD1. The CDR3 is 15 residues long. Germline CDR1 is DFQATT and CDR2 is SNEGSKA (reference sequence). With 5 bases clipped from V and 3 bases from J, the junction kept 6 bases outside the gene matches.

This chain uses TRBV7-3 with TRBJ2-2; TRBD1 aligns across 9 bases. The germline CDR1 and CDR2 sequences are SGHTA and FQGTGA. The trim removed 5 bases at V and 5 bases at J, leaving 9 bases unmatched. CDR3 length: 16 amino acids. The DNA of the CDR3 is TGTGCCAGCAGCACCCGGACAGGGGTGGGAACCGGGGAGCTGTTTTTT. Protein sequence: CASSTRTGVGTGELFF.

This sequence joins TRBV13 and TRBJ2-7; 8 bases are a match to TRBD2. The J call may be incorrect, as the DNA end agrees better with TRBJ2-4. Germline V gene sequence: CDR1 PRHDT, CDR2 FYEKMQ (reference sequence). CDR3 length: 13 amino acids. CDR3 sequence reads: CASSHGLASIQYF. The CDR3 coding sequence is TGTGCCAGCAGCCACGGACTAGCAAGCATTCAGTACTTC.

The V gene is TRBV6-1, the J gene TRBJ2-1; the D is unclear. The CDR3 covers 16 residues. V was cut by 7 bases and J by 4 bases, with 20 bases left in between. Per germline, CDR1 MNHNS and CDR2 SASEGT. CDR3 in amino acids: CASTGPAPPAYNEQFF. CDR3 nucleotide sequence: TGTGCCAGCACGGGCCCTGCCCCACCCGCGTACAATGAGCAGTTCTTC.

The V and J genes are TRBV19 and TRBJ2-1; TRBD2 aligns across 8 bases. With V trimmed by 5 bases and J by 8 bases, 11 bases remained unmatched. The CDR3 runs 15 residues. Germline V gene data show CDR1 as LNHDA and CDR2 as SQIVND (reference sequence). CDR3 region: CASSPSGGAVDEQFF. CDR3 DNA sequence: TGTGCCAGTAGTCCTTCGGGGGGGGCCGTTGATGAGCAGTTCTTC.